A selection of T cell receptor beta chains follows, all from one sample in a study of T cells in tumors after PD-1 blockade. Some clones are missing from TCRdb's copy, which holds only in-frame ones; the method was immunoSEQ multiplex PCR. The sample includes about 25,000 clones, roughly 80% seen only once; the top ten take 12%. The specimen was PBMCs, collected after anti-PD-1 treatment. The source is a human donor with basal cell carcinoma. Both conserved end residues are part of each CDR3. Each record gives: CDR3 protein, CDR3 DNA, J gene, clone size, D gene, V gene. A D gene is named only where the DNA matches it firmly. Rows may omit the clone size; those that give it use once, few, many or a size class.

cdr3_aa: CASSLGQISYNSPLHF; cdr3_nt: TGTGCCAGTAGCCTCGGACAGATCTCCTATAATTCACCCCTCCACTTT; j_call: TRBJ1-6; clone_size: NA; d_call: NA; v_call: TRBV19
cdr3_aa: CASSVGTGPLDSPLHF; cdr3_nt: TGTGCCAGCAGCGTAGGAACAGGGCCGCTTGATTCACCCCTCCACTTT; j_call: TRBJ1-6; clone_size: NA; d_call: NA; v_call: TRBV9
cdr3_aa: CASSIGGGYGYTF; cdr3_nt: TGTGCCAGTAGTATAGGGGGTGGCTATGGCTACACCTTC; j_call: TRBJ1-2; clone_size: NA; d_call: NA; v_call: TRBV19
cdr3_aa: CASGARGGIRNTEAFF; cdr3_nt: TGTGCTAGTGGTGCCCGTGGGGGGATACGGAACACTGAAGCTTTCTTT; j_call: TRBJ1-1; clone_size: few; d_call: NA; v_call: TRBV12-5
cdr3_aa: CASSLELREEEETQYF; cdr3_nt: TGCGCCAGCAGCTTGGAATTAAGGGAGGAGGAAGAGACCCAGTACTTC; j_call: TRBJ2-5; clone_size: NA; d_call: NA; v_call: TRBV5-1
cdr3_aa: CASSPGLNTEAFF; cdr3_nt: TGTGCCAGCTCACCCGGACTGAACACTGAAGCTTTCTTT; j_call: TRBJ1-1; clone_size: few; d_call: NA; v_call: TRBV18
cdr3_aa: CASSKQTDTQYF; cdr3_nt: TGTGCCAGCAGTAAGCAAACAGATACGCAGTATTTT; j_call: TRBJ2-3; clone_size: once; d_call: NA; v_call: TRBV5-4
cdr3_aa: CASSPEVASGGIEQFF; cdr3_nt: TGCGCCAGCAGCCCTGAGGTGGCTAGCGGGGGGATTGAGCAGTTCTTC; j_call: TRBJ2-1; clone_size: once; d_call: TRBD2; v_call: TRBV5-1
cdr3_aa: CASSRRQGVDTGELFF; cdr3_nt: TGTGCCAGCAGTCGCAGACAGGGGGTAGACACCGGGGAGCTGTTTTTT; j_call: TRBJ2-2; clone_size: NA; d_call: TRBD1; v_call: TRBV6-6
cdr3_aa: CASSLRGASGYTF; cdr3_nt: TGTGCCAGCAGCCTACGGGGGGCCAGTGGCTACACCTTC; j_call: TRBJ1-2; clone_size: NA; d_call: NA; v_call: TRBV13
cdr3_aa: CASSPGGARADTQYF; cdr3_nt: TGTGCCAGCAGTCCGGGGGGGGCCCGGGCAGATACGCAGTATTTT; j_call: TRBJ2-3; clone_size: NA; d_call: TRBD2; v_call: TRBV3-1/TRBV3-2
cdr3_aa: CATQGGTSYEQYF; cdr3_nt: TGTGCCACGCAAGGGGGTACTTCCTACGAGCAGTACTTC; j_call: TRBJ2-7; clone_size: NA; d_call: NA; v_call: TRBV15
cdr3_aa: CASSSLFGGQETQYF; cdr3_nt: TGTGCCAGCAGTTCCCTGTTCGGGGGGCAAGAGACCCAGTACTTC; j_call: TRBJ2-5; clone_size: NA; d_call: TRBD2; v_call: TRBV28
cdr3_aa: CASGLGLGGGQPQHF; cdr3_nt: TGTGCTAGTGGTTTGGGCCTGGGGGGAGGTCAGCCCCAGCATTTT; j_call: TRBJ1-5; clone_size: NA; d_call: NA; v_call: TRBV12-5
cdr3_aa: CAWSGGTGATDTQYF; cdr3_nt: TGTGCCTGGAGTGGAGGGACAGGGGCCACAGATACGCAGTATTTT; j_call: TRBJ2-3; clone_size: NA; d_call: TRBD1; v_call: TRBV30
cdr3_aa: CASSQEAVGNTIYF; cdr3_nt: TGTGCCAGCAGCCAAGAGGCAGTTGGAAACACCATATATTTT; j_call: TRBJ1-3; clone_size: NA; d_call: NA; v_call: TRBV3-1/TRBV3-2
cdr3_aa: CAWRGHGHNEQFF; cdr3_nt: TGTGCCTGGAGAGGACACGGTCACAATGAGCAGTTCTTC; j_call: TRBJ2-1; clone_size: NA; d_call: NA; v_call: TRBV30
cdr3_aa: CASSQAASTAEQFF; cdr3_nt: TGTGCCAGCAGCCAAGCCGCTTCCACAGCGGAGCAGTTCTTC; j_call: TRBJ2-1; clone_size: NA; d_call: NA; v_call: TRBV3-1/TRBV3-2
cdr3_aa: CASSTYGGGAGDTQYF; cdr3_nt: TGCGCCAGCAGCACTTATGGCGGGGGGGCTGGGGATACGCAGTATTTT; j_call: TRBJ2-3; clone_size: NA; d_call: TRBD2; v_call: TRBV5-1
cdr3_aa: CASSLLEHNEQFF; cdr3_nt: TGTGCCAGCAGCCTCCTAGAGCACAATGAGCAGTTCTTC; j_call: TRBJ2-1; clone_size: NA; d_call: NA; v_call: TRBV7-8
cdr3_aa: CSVEKGGGDGYTF; cdr3_nt: TGCAGCGTTGAAAAGGGCGGGGGCGACGGCTACACCTTC; j_call: TRBJ1-2; clone_size: NA; d_call: NA; v_call: TRBV29-1
cdr3_aa: CASSIDRSSYNEQFF; cdr3_nt: TGTGCCAGTAGTATAGACAGGTCCTCCTACAATGAGCAGTTCTTC; j_call: TRBJ2-1; clone_size: NA; d_call: NA; v_call: TRBV19
cdr3_aa: CASSHRRGRVGAFF; cdr3_nt: TGTGCCAGCAGCCACCGGAGGGGGAGGGTCGGAGCTTTCTTT; j_call: TRBJ1-1; clone_size: NA; d_call: NA; v_call: TRBV7-9
cdr3_aa: CASSQWGGNQPQHF; cdr3_nt: TGTGCCAGCAGCCAGTGGGGTGGCAATCAGCCCCAGCATTTT; j_call: TRBJ1-5; clone_size: medium-sized; d_call: NA; v_call: TRBV7-2
cdr3_aa: CASRDRPPPSTDTQYF; cdr3_nt: TGTGCCAGTCGGGACAGGCCCCCGCCTAGCACAGATACGCAGTATTTT; j_call: TRBJ2-3; clone_size: NA; d_call: TRBD1; v_call: TRBV19
cdr3_aa: CASSPLQGKGSPLHF; cdr3_nt: TGTGCCAGCTCACCCTTACAGGGTAAGGGTTCACCCCTCCACTTT; j_call: TRBJ1-6; clone_size: NA; d_call: NA; v_call: TRBV18
cdr3_aa: CASSQEGPGGASYEQYF; cdr3_nt: TGTGCCAGCAGCCAAGAGGGGCCCGGCGGGGCCTCCTACGAGCAGTACTTC; j_call: TRBJ2-7; clone_size: NA; d_call: NA; v_call: TRBV4-2
cdr3_aa: CASSGQGKFSNEQFF; cdr3_nt: TGTGCCAGCAGTGGACAGGGGAAATTTTCCAATGAGCAGTTCTTC; j_call: TRBJ2-1; clone_size: NA; d_call: TRBD1; v_call: TRBV7-9
cdr3_aa: CASSVSRDSYTYEQYF; cdr3_nt: TGTGCCAGCAGCGTATCCCGGGACTCGTATACCTACGAGCAGTACTTC; j_call: TRBJ2-7; clone_size: NA; d_call: NA; v_call: TRBV9